This T cell receptor (beta chain) was documented in a study of shared clonotypes between healthy human individuals. Study-wide context: Each donor contributed plates that comprised three CD4 naive, three CD4 memory, two CD8 naive and one CD8 memory. Study conclusions and caveats: Naive subsets generally had larger estimated richness than memory subsets.

Profiling relied on immunoSEQ multiplex PCR, and the TCRdb table lists in-frame clones only, not all of them. Of about 1.5 million clones listed, 95% to 99% were seen once; the top ten hold roughly 0.45%. This CDR3 is built from 15 residues. With 7 bases clipped from V and 0 bases from J, the junction kept 5 bases outside the gene matches. Per the germline V gene, CDR1 is SGHNT and CDR2 is YYREEE (reference sequence). To note about this clone: Antigen specificity is unknown.

The rearrangement links TRBV5-4 to TRBJ2-2, with 8 positions matching TRBD1. The receptor was derived from a man younger than 45 in good health. The sample taken for sequencing was naive CD4+ T cells sorted from blood. Subset defined: CD45RA+ positively selected. The CDR3 is CASARGQANTGELFF. The CDR3 DNA sequence: TGTGCCAGCGCCAGGGGGCAAGCGAACACCGGGGAGCTGTTTTTT.